This T cell receptor (beta chain) was found in a study of blood T cell repertoires in COVID-19. Study as a whole: From T cells, B-cell-depleted T cells, or PBMCs came the material, which was cDNA or gDNA.

The germline gives CDR1 PRHDT, CDR2 FYEKMQ (reference sequence). There are 14 residues in the CDR3. J gave up 1 base and V 2 bases, and 2 bases lay outside the gene matches. Method: immunoSEQ multiplex PCR; TCRdb's copy keeps in-frame clones and lacks some. The sample lists some 73,000 clones; about four fifths were seen once. The sequence derives from a human donor in a cohort sampled during active COVID-19. The sequenced material came from peripheral blood. The V call is TRBV13, the J call TRBJ2-7; 7 bases fit TRBD2. The CDR3 nucleotides read TGTGCCAGCAGCTTATCCGGGGGGTCCTACGAGCAGTACTTC. This gives the protein CASSLSGGSYEQYF.